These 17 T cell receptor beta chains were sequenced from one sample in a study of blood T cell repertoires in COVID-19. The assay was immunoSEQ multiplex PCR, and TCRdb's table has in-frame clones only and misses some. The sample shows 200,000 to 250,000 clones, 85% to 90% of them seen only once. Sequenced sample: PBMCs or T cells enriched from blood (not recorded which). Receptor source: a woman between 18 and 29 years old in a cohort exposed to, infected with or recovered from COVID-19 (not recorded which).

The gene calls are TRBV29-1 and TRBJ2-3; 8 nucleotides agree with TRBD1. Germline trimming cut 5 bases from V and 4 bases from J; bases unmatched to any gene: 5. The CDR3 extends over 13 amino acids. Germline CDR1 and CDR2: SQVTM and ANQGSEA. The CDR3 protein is CSVQGAKSDTQYF. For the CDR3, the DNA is TGCAGCGTTCAGGGGGCGAAGTCAGATACGCAGTATTTT.

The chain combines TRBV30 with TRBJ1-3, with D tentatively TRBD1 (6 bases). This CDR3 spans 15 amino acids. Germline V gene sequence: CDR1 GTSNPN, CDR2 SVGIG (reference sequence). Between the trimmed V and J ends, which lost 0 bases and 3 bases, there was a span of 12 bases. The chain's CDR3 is CAWSVQYRDGNTIYF. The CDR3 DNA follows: TGTGCCTGGAGTGTACAGTACAGGGATGGAAACACCATATATTTT.

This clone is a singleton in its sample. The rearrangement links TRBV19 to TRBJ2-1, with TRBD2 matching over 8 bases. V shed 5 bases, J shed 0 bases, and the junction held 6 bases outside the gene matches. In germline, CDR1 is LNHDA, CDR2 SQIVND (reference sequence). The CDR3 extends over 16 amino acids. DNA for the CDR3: TGTGCCAGTAGTTCTCTCAGCGGGAGCTCCTACAATGAGCAGTTCTTC. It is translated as CASSSLSGSSYNEQFF. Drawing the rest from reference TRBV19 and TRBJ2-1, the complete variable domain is DGGITQSPKYLFRKEGQNVTLSCEQNLNHDAMYWYRQDPGQGLRLIYYSQIVNDFQKGDIAEGYSVSREKKESFPLTVTSAQKNPTAFYLCASSSLSGSSYNEQFFGPGTRLTVL.

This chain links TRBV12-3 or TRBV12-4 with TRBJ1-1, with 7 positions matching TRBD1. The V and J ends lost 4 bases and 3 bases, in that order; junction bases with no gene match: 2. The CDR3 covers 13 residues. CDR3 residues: CASSSQGYTEAFF. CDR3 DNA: TGTGCCAGCAGTTCACAGGGGTACACTGAAGCTTTCTTT.

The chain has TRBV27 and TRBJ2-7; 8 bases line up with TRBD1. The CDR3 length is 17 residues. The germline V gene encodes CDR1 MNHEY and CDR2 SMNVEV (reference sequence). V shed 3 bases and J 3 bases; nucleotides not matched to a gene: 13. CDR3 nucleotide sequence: TGTGCCAGCAGTTTGGGGACGGGCCACAGGGGGGTCTACGAGCAGTACTTC. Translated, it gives CASSLGTGHRGVYEQYF.

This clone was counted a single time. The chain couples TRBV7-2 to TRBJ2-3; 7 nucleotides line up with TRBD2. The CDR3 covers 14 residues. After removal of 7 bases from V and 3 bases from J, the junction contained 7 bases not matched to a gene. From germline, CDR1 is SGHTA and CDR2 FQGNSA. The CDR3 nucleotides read TGTGCCAGCACCCCGGTACTAGCGACAGATACGCAGTATTTT. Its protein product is CASTPVLATDTQYF.

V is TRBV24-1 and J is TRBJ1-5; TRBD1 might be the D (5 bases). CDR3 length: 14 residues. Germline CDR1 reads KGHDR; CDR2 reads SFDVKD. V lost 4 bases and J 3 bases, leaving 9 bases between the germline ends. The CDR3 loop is CATSDPGYNQPQHF. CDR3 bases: TGTGCCACCAGTGACCCAGGGTACAATCAGCCCCAGCATTTT.

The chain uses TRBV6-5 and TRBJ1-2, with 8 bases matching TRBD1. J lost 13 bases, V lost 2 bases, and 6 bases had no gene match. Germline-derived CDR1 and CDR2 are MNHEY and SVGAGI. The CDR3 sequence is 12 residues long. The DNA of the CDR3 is TGTGCCAGCAGTTACCCGGGACAGGCGTGCACCTTC. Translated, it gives CASSYPGQACTF.

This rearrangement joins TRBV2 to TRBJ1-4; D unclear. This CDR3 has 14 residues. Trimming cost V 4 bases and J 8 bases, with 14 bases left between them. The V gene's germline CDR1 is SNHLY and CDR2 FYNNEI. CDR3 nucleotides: TGTGCCAGCAGTGGAAGAGGGAAGGGCGAAAAACTGTTTTTT. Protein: CASSGRGKGEKLFF.

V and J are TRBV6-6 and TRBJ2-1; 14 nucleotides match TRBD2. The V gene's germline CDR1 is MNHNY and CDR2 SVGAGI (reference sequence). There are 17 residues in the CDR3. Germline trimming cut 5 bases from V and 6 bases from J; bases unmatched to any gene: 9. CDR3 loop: CASSPGTSGGTVNEQFF. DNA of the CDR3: TGTGCCAGCAGTCCCGGGACTAGCGGGGGTACTGTCAATGAGCAGTTCTTC.

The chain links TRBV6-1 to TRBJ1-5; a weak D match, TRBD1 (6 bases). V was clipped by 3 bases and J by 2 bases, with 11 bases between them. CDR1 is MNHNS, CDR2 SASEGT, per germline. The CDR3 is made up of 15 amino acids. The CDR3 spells CASSDPGAGNQPQHF. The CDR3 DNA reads TGTGCCAGCAGTGACCCAGGGGCCGGCAATCAGCCCCAGCATTTT.

The CDR3: CASSLLGQGRPSSGYTF. CDR3 sequence (DNA): TGTGCCAGCAGTTTATTGGGACAGGGTCGACCTTCGAGTGGCTACACCTTC. This chain links TRBV27 with TRBJ1-2, with TRBD1 matching 9 bases. Unmatched junction bases numbered 13, after V lost 1 base and J lost 7 bases. CDR1 is MNHEY, CDR2 SMNVEV, per germline (reference sequence). The length of the CDR3 is 17 residues.

The CDR3 here is CSVVGGKDEKLFF. CDR3 in DNA: TGCAGCGTTGTGGGAGGGAAGGATGAAAAACTGTTTTTT. This rearrangement joins TRBV29-1 to TRBJ1-4; D unresolved. Germline loops: CDR1 SQVTM, CDR2 ANQGSEA. Trimming took off 4 bases at V and 6 bases at J, with 12 bases between the two ends. There are 13 residues in the CDR3. Combining the CDR3 with reference TRBV29-1 and TRBJ1-4 gives the whole variable domain SAVISQKPSRDICQRGTSLTIQCQVDSQVTMMFWYRQQPGQSLTLIATANQGSEATYESGFVIDKFPISRPNLTFSTLTVSNMSPEDSSIYLCSVVGGKDEKLFFGSGTQLSVL.

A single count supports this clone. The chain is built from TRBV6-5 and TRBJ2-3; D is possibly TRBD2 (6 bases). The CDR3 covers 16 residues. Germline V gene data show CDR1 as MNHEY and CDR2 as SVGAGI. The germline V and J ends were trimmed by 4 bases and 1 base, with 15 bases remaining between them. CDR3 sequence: CASSLLSGTRTDTQYF. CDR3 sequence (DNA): TGTGCCAGCAGTTTACTTAGCGGCACCCGCACAGATACGCAGTATTTT.

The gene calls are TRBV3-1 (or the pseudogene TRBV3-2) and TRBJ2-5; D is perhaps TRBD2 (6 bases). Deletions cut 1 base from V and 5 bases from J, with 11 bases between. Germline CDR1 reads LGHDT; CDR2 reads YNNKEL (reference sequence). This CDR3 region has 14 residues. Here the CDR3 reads CASSQVSGWETQYF. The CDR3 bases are TGTGCCAGCAGCCAAGTAAGCGGGTGGGAGACCCAGTACTTC.

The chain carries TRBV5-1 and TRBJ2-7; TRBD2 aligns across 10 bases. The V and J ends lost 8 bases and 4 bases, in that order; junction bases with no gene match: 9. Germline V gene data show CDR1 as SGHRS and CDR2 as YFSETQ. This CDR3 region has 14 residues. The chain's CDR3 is CASKQREGLYEQYF. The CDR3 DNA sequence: TGCGCCAGTAAACAGCGGGAGGGCCTTTACGAGCAGTACTTC.

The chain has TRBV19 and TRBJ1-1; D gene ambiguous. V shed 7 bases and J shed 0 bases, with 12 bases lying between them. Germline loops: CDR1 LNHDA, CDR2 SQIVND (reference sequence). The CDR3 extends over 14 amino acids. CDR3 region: CASKDEGMNTEAFF. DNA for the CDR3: TGTGCCAGTAAGGATGAGGGTATGAACACTGAAGCTTTCTTT.